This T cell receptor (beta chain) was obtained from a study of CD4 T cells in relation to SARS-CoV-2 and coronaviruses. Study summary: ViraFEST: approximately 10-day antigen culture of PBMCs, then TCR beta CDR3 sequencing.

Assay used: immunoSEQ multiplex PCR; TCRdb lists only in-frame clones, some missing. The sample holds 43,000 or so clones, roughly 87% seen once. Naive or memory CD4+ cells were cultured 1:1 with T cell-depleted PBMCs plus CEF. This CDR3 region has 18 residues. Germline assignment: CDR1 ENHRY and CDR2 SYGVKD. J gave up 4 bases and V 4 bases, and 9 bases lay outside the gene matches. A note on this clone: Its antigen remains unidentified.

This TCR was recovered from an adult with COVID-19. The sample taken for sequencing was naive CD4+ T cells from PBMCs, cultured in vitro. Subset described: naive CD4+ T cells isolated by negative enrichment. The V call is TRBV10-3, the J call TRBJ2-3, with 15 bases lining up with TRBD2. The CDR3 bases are TGTGCCATCAGTGGGACTAGCGGGAGGGCGAGGGGCCCAGATACGCAGTATTTT. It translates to CAISGTSGRARGPDTQYF.